The source of this TCR beta chain is a study of blood T cell repertoires in COVID-19 (dated by TCRdb to the early 2020s). Turning to the overall study: Samples covering the acute and convalescent phases of COVID-19 were provided by collaborators in the United States, Italy and Spain. The prospective study material was composed of cDNA or gDNA derived from T cells, B-cell-depleted T cells, or PBMCs. The dataset comprised deeply sampled blood TCRbeta repertoires from subjects exposed to, actively infected with, or recovered from COVID-19. The repertoires were released in a freely available public database meant as a resource for research on the immune response to SARS-CoV-2. The samples were drawn from two sources: the first 160 participants of the ongoing ImmuneRACE study, and fewer than 1,500 subjects contributed by 6 global collaborators. A de-identified subject ID, COVID-19 status, age in years and sex were almost always included in the sample metadata. HLA class I and class II types, where available, came from metadata supplied by the sample provider rather than from assay-based typing. Results the study describes overall, beyond this receptor: Clinical and demographic metadata were provided uncurated, with the amount varying by source and participant.

In the case of this clone: No cognate antigen has been identified for it. No base quality information exists; no much larger clone differs at one position.

The CDR1 and CDR2 encoded by the germline V gene are SGHTA and FQGNSA. The junction shows trimming of 5 bases on V and 7 bases on J, plus 9 bases between the germline ends. The CDR3 contains 13 residues, cysteine and phenylalanine counted. Only CDR3 DNA remains: 39 bases, in frame from the first base. TCRbeta CDR3 regions were amplified from genomic DNA by means of the immunoSEQ Assay, a bias-controlled multiplex PCR. In the source study's methods: The number of nucleated cells in each sample was estimated from the amplification of reference gene primers within the assay. To quantify the absolute abundance of each unique TCRbeta CDR3 rearrangement, sequence reads were collapsed and filtered. For each sample, productive Simpson clonality was calculated as the square root of Simpson's diversity index across productive rearrangements. The table was pulled from immuneACCESS by TCRdb, which kept in-frame rearrangements only. Such tables lose some clones; where checked, under half of the loss comes from unresolved V genes, and the rest has no known cause. The V and J calls and clone size are taken from that table; D and trimming were inferred from the DNA. The sample table shows approximately 470,000 clones, and approximately 83% are seen once. The top ten clones comprise more than 3% of the sample.

Each collaborating institution followed its own protocols to collect whole blood in K2EDTA tubes. Collaborator samples were shipped for TCRbeta analysis as frozen whole blood, isolated PBMCs, or DNA extracted from either sample type. Sequenced input: peripheral blood. This clonotype was sampled from a human donor in a cohort sampled during active COVID-19. This chain joins TRBV7-2 to TRBJ1-6; perhaps TRBD1 is the D gene, with 5 bases matching. In nucleotides, the sequence is TGTGCCAGCAGCAGGGGACTCAATTCACCCCTCCACTTT. Its translation is CASSRGLNSPLHF.